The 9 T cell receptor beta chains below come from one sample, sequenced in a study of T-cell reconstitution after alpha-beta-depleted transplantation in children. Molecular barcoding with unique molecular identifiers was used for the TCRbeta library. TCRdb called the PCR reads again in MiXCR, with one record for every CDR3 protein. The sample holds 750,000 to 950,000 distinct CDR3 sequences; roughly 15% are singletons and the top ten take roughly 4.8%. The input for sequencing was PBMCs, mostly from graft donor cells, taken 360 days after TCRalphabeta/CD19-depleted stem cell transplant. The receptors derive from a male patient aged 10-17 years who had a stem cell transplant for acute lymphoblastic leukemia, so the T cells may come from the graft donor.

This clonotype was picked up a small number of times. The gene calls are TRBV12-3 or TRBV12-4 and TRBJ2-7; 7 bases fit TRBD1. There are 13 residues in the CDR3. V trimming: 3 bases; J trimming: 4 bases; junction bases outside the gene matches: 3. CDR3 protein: CASSFGQVYEQYF. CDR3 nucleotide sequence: TGTGCCAGCAGTTTTGGACAGGTATACGAGCAGTACTTC.

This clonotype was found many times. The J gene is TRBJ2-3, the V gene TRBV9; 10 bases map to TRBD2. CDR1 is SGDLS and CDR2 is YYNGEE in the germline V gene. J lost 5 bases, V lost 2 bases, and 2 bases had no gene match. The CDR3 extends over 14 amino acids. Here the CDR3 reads CASSVLAGGDTQYF. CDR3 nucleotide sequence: TGTGCCAGCAGCGTCTTAGCGGGAGGAGATACGCAGTATTTT.

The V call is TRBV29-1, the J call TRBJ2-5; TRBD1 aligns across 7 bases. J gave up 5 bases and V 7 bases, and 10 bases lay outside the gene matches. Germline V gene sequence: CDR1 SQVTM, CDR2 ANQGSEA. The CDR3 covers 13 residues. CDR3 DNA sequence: TGCAGCGCCAAAGGGACAGATTGGGAGACCCAGTACTTC. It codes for CSAKGTDWETQYF.

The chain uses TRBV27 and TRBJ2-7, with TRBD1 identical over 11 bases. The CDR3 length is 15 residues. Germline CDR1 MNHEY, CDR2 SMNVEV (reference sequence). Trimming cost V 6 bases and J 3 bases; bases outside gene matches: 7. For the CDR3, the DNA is TGTGCCAGCAGCTTTGGACAGGGGGCAGGCTACGAGCAGTACTTC. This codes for CASSFGQGAGYEQYF.

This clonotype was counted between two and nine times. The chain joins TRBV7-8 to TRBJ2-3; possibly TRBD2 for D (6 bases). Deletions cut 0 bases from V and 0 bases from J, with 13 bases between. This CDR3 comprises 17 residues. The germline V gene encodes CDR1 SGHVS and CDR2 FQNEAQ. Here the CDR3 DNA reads TGTGCCAGCAGCTTAGCGCGAACGGAGGGGAGCACAGATACGCAGTATTTT. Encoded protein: CASSLARTEGSTDTQYF.

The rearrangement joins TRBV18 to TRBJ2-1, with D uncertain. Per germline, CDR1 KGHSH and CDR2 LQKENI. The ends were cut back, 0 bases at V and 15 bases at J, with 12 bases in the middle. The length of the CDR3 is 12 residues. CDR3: CASSPPRRVRFF. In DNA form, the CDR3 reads TGTGCCAGCTCACCACCGCGAAGGGTGCGGTTCTTC. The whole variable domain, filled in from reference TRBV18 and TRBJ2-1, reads NAGVMQNPRHLVRRRGQEARLRCSPMKGHSHVYWYRQLPEEGLKFMVYLQKENIIDESGMPKERFSAEFPKEGPSILRIQQVVRGDSAAYFCASSPPRRVRFFGPGTRLTVL.

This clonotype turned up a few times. DNA for the CDR3: TGTGCCAGCCGCAGTCGGGGGAGTGGGGGCTACGAGCAGTACTTC. Protein sequence: CASRSRGSGGYEQYF. The gene calls are TRBV27 and TRBJ2-7; a possible D gene is TRBD2 (6 bases). V dropped 8 bases and J dropped 3 bases, with 20 bases sitting between them. The V gene's germline CDR1 is MNHEY and CDR2 SMNVEV (reference sequence). The CDR3 totals 15 residues.

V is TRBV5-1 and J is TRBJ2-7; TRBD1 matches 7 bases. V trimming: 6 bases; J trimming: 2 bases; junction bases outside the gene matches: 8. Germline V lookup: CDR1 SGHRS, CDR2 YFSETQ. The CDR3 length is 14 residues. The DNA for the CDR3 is TGCGCCAGCAACCCGGTGGGACAGCCCTACGAGCAGTACTTC. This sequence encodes CASNPVGQPYEQYF. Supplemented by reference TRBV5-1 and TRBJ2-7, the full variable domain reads KAGVTQTPRYLIKTRGQQVTLSCSPISGHRSVSWYQQTPGQGLQFLFEYFSETQRNKGNFPGRFSGRQFSNSRSEMNVSTLELGDSALYLCASNPVGQPYEQYFGPGTRLTVT.

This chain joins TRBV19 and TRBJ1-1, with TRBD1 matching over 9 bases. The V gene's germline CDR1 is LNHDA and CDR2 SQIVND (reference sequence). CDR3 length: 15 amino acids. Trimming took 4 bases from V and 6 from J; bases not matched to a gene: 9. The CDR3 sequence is CASSSHTGGRPEAFF. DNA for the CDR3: TGTGCCAGTAGTAGTCATACAGGGGGCCGGCCTGAAGCTTTCTTT.